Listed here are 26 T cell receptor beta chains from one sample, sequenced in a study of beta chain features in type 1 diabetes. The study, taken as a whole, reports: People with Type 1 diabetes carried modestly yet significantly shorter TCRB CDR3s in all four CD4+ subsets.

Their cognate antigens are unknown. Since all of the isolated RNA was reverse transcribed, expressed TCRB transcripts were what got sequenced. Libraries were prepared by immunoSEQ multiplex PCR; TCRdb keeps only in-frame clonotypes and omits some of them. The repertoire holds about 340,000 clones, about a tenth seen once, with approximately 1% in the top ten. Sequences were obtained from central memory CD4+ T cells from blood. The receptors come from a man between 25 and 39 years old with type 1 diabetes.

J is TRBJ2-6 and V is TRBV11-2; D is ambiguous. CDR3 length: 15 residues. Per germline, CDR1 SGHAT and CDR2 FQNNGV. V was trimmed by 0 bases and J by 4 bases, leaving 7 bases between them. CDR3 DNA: TGTGCCAGCAGCTTAGAGGTCCCGGGGGCCAACGTCCTGACTTTC. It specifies CASSLEVPGANVLTF. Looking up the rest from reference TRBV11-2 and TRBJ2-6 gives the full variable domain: EAGVAQSPRYKIIEKRQSVAFWCNPISGHATLYWYQQILGQGPKLLIQFQNNGVVDDSQLPKDRFSAERLKGVDSTLKIQPAKLEDSAVYLCASSLEVPGANVLTFGAGSRLTVL.

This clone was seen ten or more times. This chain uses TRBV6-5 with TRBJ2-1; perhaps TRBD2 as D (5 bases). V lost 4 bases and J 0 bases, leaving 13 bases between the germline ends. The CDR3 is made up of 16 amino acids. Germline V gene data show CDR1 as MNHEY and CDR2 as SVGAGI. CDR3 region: CASSSSKRSSYNEQFF. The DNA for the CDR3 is TGTGCCAGCAGTTCGTCTAAGCGGAGCTCCTACAATGAGCAGTTCTTC.

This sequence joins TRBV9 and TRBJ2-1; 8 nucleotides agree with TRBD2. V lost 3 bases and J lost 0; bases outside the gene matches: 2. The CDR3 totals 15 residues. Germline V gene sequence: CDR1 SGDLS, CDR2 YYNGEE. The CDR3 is CASSAGGSSYNEQFF. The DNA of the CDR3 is TGTGCCAGCAGCGCGGGAGGGAGCTCCTACAATGAGCAGTTCTTC.

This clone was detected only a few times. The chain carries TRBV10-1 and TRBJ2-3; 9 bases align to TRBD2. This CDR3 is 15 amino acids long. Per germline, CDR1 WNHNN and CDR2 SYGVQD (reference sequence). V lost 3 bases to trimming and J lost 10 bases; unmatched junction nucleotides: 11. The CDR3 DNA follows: TGCGCCAGCAGTGACCCAGCGGGGGGCCGCGTGGCGCAGTATTTT. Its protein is CASSDPAGGRVAQYF.

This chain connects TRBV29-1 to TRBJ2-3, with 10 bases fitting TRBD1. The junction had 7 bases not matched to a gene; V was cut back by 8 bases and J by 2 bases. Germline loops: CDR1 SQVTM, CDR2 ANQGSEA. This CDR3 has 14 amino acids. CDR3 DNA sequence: TGCAGCTCATCCGGACAGGGGGTCACAGATACGCAGTATTTT. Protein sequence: CSSSGQGVTDTQYF.

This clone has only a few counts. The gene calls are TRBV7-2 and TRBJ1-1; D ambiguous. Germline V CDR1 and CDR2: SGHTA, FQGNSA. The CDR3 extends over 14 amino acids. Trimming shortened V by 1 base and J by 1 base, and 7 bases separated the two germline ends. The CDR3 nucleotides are TGTGCCAGCAGCTTAGGACACCAGAACACTGAAGCTTTCTTT. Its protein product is CASSLGHQNTEAFF. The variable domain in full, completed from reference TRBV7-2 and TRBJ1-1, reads GAGVSQSPSNKVTEKGKDVELRCDPISGHTALYWYRQSLGQGLEFLIYFQGNSAPDKSGLPSDRFSAERTGGSVSTLTIQRTQQEDSAVYLCASSLGHQNTEAFFGQGTRLTVV.

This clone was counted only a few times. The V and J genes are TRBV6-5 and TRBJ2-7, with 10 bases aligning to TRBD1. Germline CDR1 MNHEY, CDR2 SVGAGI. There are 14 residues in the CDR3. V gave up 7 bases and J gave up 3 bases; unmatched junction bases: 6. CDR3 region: CASTRQGALYEQYF. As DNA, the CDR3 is TGTGCCAGCACCCGACAGGGGGCCCTCTACGAGCAGTACTTC.

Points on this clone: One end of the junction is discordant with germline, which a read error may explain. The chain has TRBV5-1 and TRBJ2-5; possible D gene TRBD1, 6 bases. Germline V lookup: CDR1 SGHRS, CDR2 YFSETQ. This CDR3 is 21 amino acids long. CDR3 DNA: TGCGCCAGCAGATTGGACCCTTTTACAGGGTTTGGTTTGGGACGAGAAGAGACCCAGTACTTC. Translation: CASRLDPFTGFGLGREETQYF. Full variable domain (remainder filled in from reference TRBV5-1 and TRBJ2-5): KAGVTQTPRYLIKTRGQQVTLSCSPISGHRSVSWYQQTPGQGLQFLFEYFSETQRNKGNFPGRFSGRQFSNSRSEMNVSTLELGDSALYLCASRLDPFTGFGLGREETQYFGPGTRLLVL.

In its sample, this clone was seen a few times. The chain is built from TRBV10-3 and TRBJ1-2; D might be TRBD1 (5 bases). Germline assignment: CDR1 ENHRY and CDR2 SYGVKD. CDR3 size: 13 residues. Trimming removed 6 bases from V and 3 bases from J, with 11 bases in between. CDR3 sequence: CAIRDDSYYGYTF. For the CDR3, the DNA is TGTGCCATCAGGGATGACAGTTACTATGGCTACACCTTC.

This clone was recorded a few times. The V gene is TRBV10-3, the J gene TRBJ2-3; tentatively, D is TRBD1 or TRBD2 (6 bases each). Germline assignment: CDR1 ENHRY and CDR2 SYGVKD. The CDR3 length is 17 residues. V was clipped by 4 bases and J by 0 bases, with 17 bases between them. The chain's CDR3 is CAISGGGSSTSTDTQYF. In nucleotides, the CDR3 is TGTGCCATCAGTGGAGGGGGGTCGTCCACTAGCACAGATACGCAGTATTTT.

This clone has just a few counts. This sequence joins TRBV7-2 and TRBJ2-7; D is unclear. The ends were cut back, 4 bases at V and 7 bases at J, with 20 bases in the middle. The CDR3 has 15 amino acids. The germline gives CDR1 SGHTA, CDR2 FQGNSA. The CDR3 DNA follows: TGTGCCAGCAGCTCCCCCAGGACGTTTTTGAGGGAGCAGTACTTC. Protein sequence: CASSSPRTFLREQYF.

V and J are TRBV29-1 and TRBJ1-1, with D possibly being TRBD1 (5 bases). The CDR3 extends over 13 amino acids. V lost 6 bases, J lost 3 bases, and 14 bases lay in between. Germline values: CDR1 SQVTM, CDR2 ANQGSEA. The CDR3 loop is CSVQWGSDTEAFF. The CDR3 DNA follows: TGCAGCGTGCAGTGGGGGTCAGACACTGAAGCTTTCTTT.

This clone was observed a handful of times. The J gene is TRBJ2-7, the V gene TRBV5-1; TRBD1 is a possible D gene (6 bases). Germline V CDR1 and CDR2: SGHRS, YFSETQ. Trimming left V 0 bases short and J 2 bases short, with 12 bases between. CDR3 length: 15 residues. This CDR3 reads CASSLADRRPYEQYF. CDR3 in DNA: TGCGCCAGCAGCTTGGCTGACAGGAGGCCCTACGAGCAGTACTTC.

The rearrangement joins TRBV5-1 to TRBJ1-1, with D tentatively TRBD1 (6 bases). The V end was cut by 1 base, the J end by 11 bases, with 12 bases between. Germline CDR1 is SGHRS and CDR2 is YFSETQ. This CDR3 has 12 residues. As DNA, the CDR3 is TGCGCCAGCAGCTTGTCGGGACAATTGGCTTTCTTT. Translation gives CASSLSGQLAFF.

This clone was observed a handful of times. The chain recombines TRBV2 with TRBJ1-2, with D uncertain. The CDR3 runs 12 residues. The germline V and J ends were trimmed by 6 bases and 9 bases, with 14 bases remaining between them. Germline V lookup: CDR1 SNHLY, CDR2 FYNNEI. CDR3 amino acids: CASRDDLWSYTF. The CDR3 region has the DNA TGTGCCAGCAGGGACGACCTATGGAGCTACACCTTC.

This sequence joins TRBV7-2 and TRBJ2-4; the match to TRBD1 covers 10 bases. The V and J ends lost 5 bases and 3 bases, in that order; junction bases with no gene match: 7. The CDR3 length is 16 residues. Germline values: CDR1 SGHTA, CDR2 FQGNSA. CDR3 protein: CASSPGQGVGKNIQYF. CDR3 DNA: TGTGCCAGCAGCCCTGGACAGGGGGTAGGCAAAAACATTCAGTACTTC. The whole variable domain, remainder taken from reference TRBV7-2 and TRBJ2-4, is GAGVSQSPSNKVTEKGKDVELRCDPISGHTALYWYRQSLGQGLEFLIYFQGNSAPDKSGLPSDRFSAERTGGSVSTLTIQRTQQEDSAVYLCASSPGQGVGKNIQYFGAGTRLSVL.

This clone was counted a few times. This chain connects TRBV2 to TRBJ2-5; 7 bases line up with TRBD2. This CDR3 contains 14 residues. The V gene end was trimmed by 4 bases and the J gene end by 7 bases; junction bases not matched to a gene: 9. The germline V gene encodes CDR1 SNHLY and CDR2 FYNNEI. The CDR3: CASSALTGEGTQYF. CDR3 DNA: TGTGCCAGCAGTGCGCTAACGGGGGAGGGGACCCAGTACTTC. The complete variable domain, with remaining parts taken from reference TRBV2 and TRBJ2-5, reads EPEVTQTPSHQVTQMGQEVILRCVPISNHLYFYWYRQILGQKVEFLVSFYNNEISEKSEIFDDQFSVERPDGSNFTLKIRSTKLEDSAMYFCASSALTGEGTQYFGPGTRLLVL.

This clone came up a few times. Here the CDR3 reads CASSTYTEAFF. DNA for the CDR3: TGTGCCAGCAGTACCTACACTGAAGCTTTCTTT. The chain is built from TRBV28 and TRBJ1-1; D is unresolved. Germline CDR1 MDHEN, CDR2 SYDVKM. Trimming removed 5 bases at V and 3 bases at J, with 4 bases between. This CDR3 region has 11 residues.

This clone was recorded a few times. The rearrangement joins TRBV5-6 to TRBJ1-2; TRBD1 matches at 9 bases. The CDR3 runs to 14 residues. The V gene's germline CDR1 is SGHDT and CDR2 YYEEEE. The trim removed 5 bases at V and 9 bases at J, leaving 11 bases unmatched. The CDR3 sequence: CASRDRGKKMRYTF. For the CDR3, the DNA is TGTGCCAGCAGGGACAGGGGAAAAAAGATGCGCTACACCTTC.

The CDR3 nucleotides are TGTGCCAGCAGCCCCGAGAGGGGGGGTTCACCCCTCCACTTT. Protein product: CASSPERGGSPLHF. This sequence joins TRBV7-2 and TRBJ1-6, with TRBD1 as a possible D gene (6 bases). CDR1 and CDR2 from the germline V gene are SGHTA and FQGNSA. V was trimmed by 5 bases and J by 9 bases, leaving 14 bases between them. The CDR3 runs 14 residues. Combining the CDR3 with reference TRBV7-2 and TRBJ1-6 gives the whole variable domain GAGVSQSPSNKVTEKGKDVELRCDPISGHTALYWYRQSLGQGLEFLIYFQGNSAPDKSGLPSDRFSAERTGGSVSTLTIQRTQQEDSAVYLCASSPERGGSPLHFGNGTRLTVT.

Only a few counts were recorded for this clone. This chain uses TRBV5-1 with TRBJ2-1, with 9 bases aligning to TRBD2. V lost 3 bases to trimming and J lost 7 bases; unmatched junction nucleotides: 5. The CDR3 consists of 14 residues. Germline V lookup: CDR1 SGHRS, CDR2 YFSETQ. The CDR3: CASSYRTSDNEQFF. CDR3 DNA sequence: TGCGCCAGCAGCTATAGGACTAGCGATAATGAGCAGTTCTTC.

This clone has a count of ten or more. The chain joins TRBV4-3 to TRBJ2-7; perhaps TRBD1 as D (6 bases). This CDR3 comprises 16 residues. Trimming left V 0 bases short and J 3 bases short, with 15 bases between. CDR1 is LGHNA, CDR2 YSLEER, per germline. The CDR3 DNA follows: TGCGCCAGCAGCCAAGATTCTCAAGACAGGTACTACGAGCAGTACTTC. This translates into CASSQDSQDRYYEQYF.

The CDR3 protein is CASSESIGGQGNTEAFF. The CDR3, as DNA: TGCGCCAGCAGTGAGTCGATAGGCGGACAGGGTAACACTGAAGCTTTCTTT. The rearrangement links TRBV10-1 to TRBJ1-1, with 8 positions matching TRBD1. CDR3 size: 17 residues. Germline CDR1 reads WNHNN; CDR2 reads SYGVQD (reference sequence). Trimming cost V 0 bases and J 2 bases; bases outside gene matches: 8.

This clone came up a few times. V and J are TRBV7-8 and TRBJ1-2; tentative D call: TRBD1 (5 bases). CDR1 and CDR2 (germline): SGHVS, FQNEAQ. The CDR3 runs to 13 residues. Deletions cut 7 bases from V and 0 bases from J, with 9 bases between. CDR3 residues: CASKRGTNYGYTF. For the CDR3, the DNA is TGTGCCAGCAAAAGGGGAACTAACTATGGCTACACCTTC.

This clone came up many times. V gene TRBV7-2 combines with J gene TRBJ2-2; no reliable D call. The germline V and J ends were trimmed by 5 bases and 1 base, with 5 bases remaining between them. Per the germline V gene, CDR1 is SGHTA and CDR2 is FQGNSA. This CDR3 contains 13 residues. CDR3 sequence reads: CASSPRNTGELFF. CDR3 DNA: TGTGCCAGCAGCCCCCGGAACACCGGGGAGCTGTTTTTT.

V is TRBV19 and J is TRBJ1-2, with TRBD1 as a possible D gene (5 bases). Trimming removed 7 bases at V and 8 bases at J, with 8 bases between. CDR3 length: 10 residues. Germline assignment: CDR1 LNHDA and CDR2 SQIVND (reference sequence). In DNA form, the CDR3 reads TGTGCCAGTACGGGGGACGGCTACACCTTC. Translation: CASTGDGYTF. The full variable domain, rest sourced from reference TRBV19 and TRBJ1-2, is DGGITQSPKYLFRKEGQNVTLSCEQNLNHDAMYWYRQDPGQGLRLIYYSQIVNDFQKGDIAEGYSVSREKKESFPLTVTSAQKNPTAFYLCASTGDGYTFGSGTRLTVV.